The 18 T cell receptor beta chains presented below share a single source sample, sequenced in a study of control samples from healthy donors and cancer patients. The assay was immunoSEQ multiplex PCR, and TCRdb's table has in-frame clones only and misses some. Of some 200,000 clones listed, about nine tenths are singletons. Sample: blood. The receptors shown here come from a woman in her twenties or thirties in good health.

The chain has TRBV6-2 or TRBV6-3 and TRBJ1-1; TRBD1 is a possible D gene (5 bases). CDR3 size: 15 residues. Per germline, CDR1 MNHEY and CDR2 SVGEGT. V lost 0 bases, J lost 4 bases, and 12 bases lay in between. The CDR3 reads CASSYSGDSPTEAFF. The CDR3, as DNA: TGTGCCAGCAGTTACTCTGGGGACTCCCCCACTGAAGCTTTCTTT.

The V and J genes are TRBV5-1 and TRBJ2-5; D might be TRBD2 (5 bases). Trimming removed 0 bases from V and 0 bases from J, with 9 bases in between. Per germline, CDR1 SGHRS and CDR2 YFSETQ. The CDR3 has 15 amino acids. The CDR3 bases are TGCGCCAGCAGCTTGGGACTACCGTACCAAGAGACCCAGTACTTC. Its protein product is CASSLGLPYQETQYF.

V usage is TRBV6-4 and J usage is TRBJ2-2, with TRBD1 identical over 10 bases. Per germline, CDR1 MRHNA and CDR2 SNTAGT. V lost 0 bases to trimming and J lost 7 bases; unmatched junction nucleotides: 5. CDR3 length equals 16 residues. The CDR3 DNA reads as TGTGCCAGCAGTGACTCGACAGGGGGCGATCACGGGGAGCTGTTTTTT. This codes for CASSDSTGGDHGELFF.

This CDR3 is CASSNRTGGMRYTF. In DNA, the CDR3 is TGTGCCAGCAGCAATAGGACAGGGGGCATGCGCTACACCTTC. The J gene is TRBJ1-2, the V gene TRBV7-8; 11 bases map to TRBD1. This CDR3 region has 14 residues. V shed 5 bases, J shed 9 bases, and the junction held 8 bases outside the gene matches. Germline V gene lookup returns CDR1 SGHVS and CDR2 FQNEAQ.

The chain employs TRBV4-3 and TRBJ2-7, with D uncertain. The germline CDR1 and CDR2 sequences are LGHNA and YSLEER. The CDR3 covers 14 residues. V was clipped by 3 bases and J by 0 bases, with 9 bases between them. The CDR3 DNA is TGCGCCAGCAGCCAGGCCCCGAGCTCCTACGAGCAGTACTTC. The encoded protein is CASSQAPSSYEQYF.

The chain is built from TRBV11-2 and TRBJ2-1; 11 nucleotides agree with TRBD1. CDR3 length: 14 amino acids. J was trimmed by 7 bases and V by 5 bases; bases with no gene match: 4. Germline CDR1 SGHAT, CDR2 FQNNGV. Here the CDR3 reads CASSPGQGANEQFF. CDR3 DNA sequence: TGTGCCAGCAGCCCAGGACAGGGGGCGAATGAGCAGTTCTTC.

The gene calls are TRBV10-3 and TRBJ2-6; no clear D. Per the germline V gene, CDR1 is ENHRY and CDR2 is SYGVKD. The CDR3 is 13 residues long. Trimming cost V 4 bases and J 1 base, with 2 bases left between them. As DNA, the CDR3 is TGTGCCATCAGTGCGTCTGGGGCCAACGTCCTGACTTTC. Protein: CAISASGANVLTF.

This clone was seen just once. V is TRBV14 and J is TRBJ2-2; no clear D. CDR3 length: 14 amino acids. Per germline, CDR1 SGHDN and CDR2 FVKESK. V was cut by 6 bases and J by 1 base, with 9 bases left in between. Written as DNA, the CDR3 is TGTGCCAGCAGTTCCGACTGGAACACCGGGGAGCTGTTTTTT. It specifies CASSSDWNTGELFF.

A few counts support this clone. This sample also contains other DNA sequences that code for the same CDR3. V is TRBV4-2 and J is TRBJ2-3; 8 bases map to TRBD2. This CDR3 is built from 15 residues. Per the germline V gene, CDR1 is LGHNA and CDR2 is YNFKEQ. With 1 base clipped from V and 4 bases from J, the junction kept 4 bases outside the gene matches. CDR3 amino acids: CASSQAGGPSDTQYF. The CDR3, as DNA: TGTGCCAGCAGCCAAGCGGGAGGGCCCTCAGATACGCAGTATTTT.

The CDR3 reads CASSLGTGGNTDTQYF. The DNA for the CDR3 is TGCGCCAGCAGCTTGGGGACAGGGGGTAACACAGATACGCAGTATTTT. The chain carries TRBV5-1 and TRBJ2-3, with 10 bases matching TRBD1. With V trimmed by 0 bases and J by 2 bases, 3 bases remained unmatched. The CDR3 sequence is 16 residues long. Germline lookup yields CDR1 SGHRS and CDR2 YFSETQ.

This rearrangement joins TRBV6-2 or TRBV6-3 to TRBJ1-6; D gene uncertain. Per the germline V gene, CDR1 is MNHEY and CDR2 is SVGEGT. The germline V and J ends were trimmed by 2 bases and 7 bases, with 12 bases remaining between them. This CDR3 is 15 amino acids long. The CDR3 coding sequence is TGTGCCAGCAGTTACGCCCCGGGAAAAAATTCACCCCTCCACTTT. This translates into CASSYAPGKNSPLHF.

The chain links TRBV7-9 to TRBJ1-5; D ambiguous. The CDR3 runs to 13 residues. Trimming took 2 bases from V and 5 from J, leaving 7 bases between them. Germline-derived CDR1 and CDR2 are SEHNR and FQNEAQ (reference sequence). In DNA, the CDR3 is TGTGCCAGCAGCTTATCGGCTGATCAGCCCCAGCATTTT. Amino acids: CASSLSADQPQHF.

The chain links TRBV10-1 to TRBJ1-2; 8 nucleotides line up with TRBD1. The junction had 3 bases not matched to a gene; V was cut back by 5 bases and J by 4 bases. Germline assignment: CDR1 WNHNN and CDR2 SYGVQD (reference sequence). This CDR3 region has 13 residues. The CDR3 nucleotides are TGCGCCAGCAGTACCGGACAGGGCTATGGCTACACCTTC. Protein product: CASSTGQGYGYTF.

This chain joins TRBV6-4 and TRBJ2-2; 7 nucleotides align to TRBD1. V lost 4 bases and J lost 4; bases outside the gene matches: 6. The CDR3 is 15 residues long. Germline V CDR1 and CDR2: MRHNA, SNTAGT. This CDR3 reads CASSVGDSPTGELFF. The CDR3 DNA reads as TGTGCCAGCAGTGTTGGGGACAGTCCCACCGGGGAGCTGTTTTTT.

The table lists this clone with a few counts. V usage is TRBV2 and J usage is TRBJ1-5, with D possibly matching TRBD1 (5 bases). Germline-derived CDR1 and CDR2 are SNHLY and FYNNEI. Trimming stripped 4 bases from V and 0 bases from J, with 7 bases between. The CDR3 spans 14 residues. The CDR3 reads CASSGQNSNQPQHF. For the CDR3, the DNA is TGTGCCAGCAGTGGACAGAATAGCAATCAGCCCCAGCATTTT.

CDR3 sequence: CASSDSGGASDTQYF. As DNA, the CDR3 is TGTGCCAGCAGTGACTCGGGGGGCGCATCGGATACGCAGTATTTT. The chain uses TRBV6-4 and TRBJ2-3; TRBD1 or TRBD2 may be the D gene (6 bases each). Per the germline V gene, CDR1 is MRHNA and CDR2 is SNTAGT. This CDR3 has 15 residues. Trimming shortened V by 0 bases and J by 6 bases, and 13 bases separated the two germline ends.

This chain connects TRBV15 to TRBJ1-3, with D tentatively TRBD1 (5 bases). Germline V lookup: CDR1 LNHNV, CDR2 YYDKDF (reference sequence). Between the trimmed V and J ends, which lost 0 bases and 3 bases, there was a span of 18 bases. The CDR3 covers 18 residues. CDR3 DNA sequence: TGTGCCACCAGCAGAGATCCCTCGGGACCGATAATTGGAAACACCATATATTTT. Residues: CATSRDPSGPIIGNTIYF.

Comments on this clone: The sample contains more than one DNA sequence encoding this CDR3. This rearrangement joins TRBV6-5 to TRBJ2-5; no clear D. The germline V gene has CDR1 MNHEY and CDR2 SVGAGI. Trimming left V 0 bases short and J 2 bases short, with 7 bases between. The CDR3 length is 14 residues. The CDR3 loop is CASSYSSGQETQYF. The CDR3 DNA follows: TGTGCCAGCAGTTACTCGTCAGGACAAGAGACCCAGTACTTC.